This T cell receptor beta chain derives from a study of T cell repertoires in cytomegalovirus infection. MiXCR, run by TCRdb on the reads, gives a single entry per CDR3 protein. The top ten hold approximately 4.6% of the sample, which has some 200,000 distinct CDR3 sequences, more than 9% seen once. CDR3 size: 13 residues. The germline gives CDR1 MNHNY, CDR2 SVGAGI (reference sequence). The V end lost 2 bases, the J end lost 5 bases, and 9 bases lay between the germline ends. Overall study results and limits: What dominated the ex vivo response were HLA-C-restricted CMV-specific TCR beta clonotypes.

About this clonotype itself: Its target is not known.

The source of this sequence is a human donor in good health (CMV status not recorded). Some clones in this sample may be carry-over from other donors' samples. Sequenced material: PBMCs. The chain joins TRBV6-6 to TRBJ1-2; D not resolved. CDR3 nucleotide sequence: TGTGCCAGCAGTTACAGTCCGCCGTATGGCTACACCTTC. As protein: CASSYSPPYGYTF.